This passage covers 22 T cell receptor beta chains from one sample sequenced in a study of cytomegalovirus exposure and HLA in healthy donors. Primers included in the PCR were 60 Vbeta and 13 Jbeta primers. Profiling relied on immunoSEQ multiplex PCR, and the TCRdb table lists in-frame clones only, not all of them. The sample includes 150,000 to 200,000 clones, approximately 84% of them seen just once. Material: PBMCs. These receptors were taken from a man aged 18 to 30 in good health and CMV-seronegative.

This chain joins TRBV15 and TRBJ1-5; D is unresolved. This CDR3 is 14 amino acids long. Germline CDR1 and CDR2: LNHNV and YYDKDF (reference sequence). V lost 1 base and J 2 bases, leaving 6 bases between the germline ends. This CDR3 reads CATSRGGGNQPQHF. The CDR3 nucleotides read TGTGCCACCAGCAGAGGCGGGGGCAATCAGCCCCAGCATTTT.

The chain carries TRBV28 and TRBJ2-7; TRBD2 aligns across 12 bases. The length of the CDR3 is 15 residues. With 1 base clipped from V and 5 bases from J, the junction kept 3 bases outside the gene matches. Germline values: CDR1 MDHEN, CDR2 SYDVKM. The CDR3 sequence is CASSLLTSGSDEQYF. CDR3 nucleotides: TGTGCCAGCAGTTTATTGACTAGCGGGAGCGACGAGCAGTACTTC.

The rearrangement uses TRBV19 and TRBJ1-2, with D possibly matching TRBD1 (6 bases). The CDR3 totals 13 residues. The germline V and J ends were trimmed by 7 bases and 4 bases, with 13 bases remaining between them. Germline-derived CDR1 and CDR2 are LNHDA and SQIVND (reference sequence). CDR3 loop: CASKLTGTYGYTF. The CDR3 nucleotides read TGTGCCAGTAAACTTACAGGGACCTATGGCTACACCTTC.

The rearrangement joins TRBV27 to TRBJ2-5, with 9 bases lining up with TRBD1. V shed 6 bases and J 2 bases; nucleotides not matched to a gene: 1. Looked up from germline, CDR1 is MNHEY and CDR2 is SMNVEV (reference sequence). CDR3 length equals 13 residues. This CDR3 reads CASRQGAQETQYF. In DNA form, the CDR3 reads TGTGCCAGCAGACAGGGGGCACAAGAGACCCAGTACTTC.

This chain uses TRBV7-2 with TRBJ2-2; no definite D call. Germline CDR1 SGHTA, CDR2 FQGNSA. The CDR3 has 15 amino acids. V was trimmed by 0 bases and J by 1 base, leaving 6 bases between them. The CDR3 protein is CASSLARGNTGELFF. The DNA for the CDR3 is TGTGCCAGCAGCTTAGCGCGAGGGAACACCGGGGAGCTGTTTTTT.

This clone was detected once. The chain employs TRBV18 and TRBJ2-7; D may be TRBD2 (5 bases). This CDR3 is built from 13 residues. Germline-derived CDR1 and CDR2 are KGHSH and LQKENI. V was trimmed by 3 bases and J by 5 bases, leaving 11 bases between them. For the CDR3, the DNA is TGTGCCAGCTCACCCTACCGGGGTGACGAGCAGTACTTC. Translated: CASSPYRGDEQYF.

The chain joins TRBV7-9 to TRBJ2-3; perhaps TRBD2 as D (7 bases). The CDR3 has 14 amino acids. Per the germline V gene, CDR1 is SEHNR and CDR2 is FQNEAQ (reference sequence). V was shortened by 6 bases and J by 4 bases, with 14 bases between the two germline ends. Here the CDR3 DNA reads TGTGCCAGCAGGGGGGGCGGGAGACCAGATACGCAGTATTTT. Translating it yields CASRGGGRPDTQYF.

The V and J genes are TRBV29-1 and TRBJ2-7; 7 bases fit TRBD2. V was clipped by 4 bases and J by 0 bases; unmatched bases: 9. CDR1 is SQVTM and CDR2 is ANQGSEA in the germline V gene. The CDR3 is made up of 15 amino acids. DNA for the CDR3: TGCAGCGTTGGCCACCGGGGGGATAGCTCCTACGAGCAGTACTTC. Protein product: CSVGHRGDSSYEQYF.

This clone turned up a few times. V and J are TRBV4-2 and TRBJ2-7; 11 nucleotides match TRBD1. The CDR3 is 18 amino acids. Germline CDR1 is LGHNA and CDR2 is YNFKEQ. With V trimmed by 0 bases and J by 2 bases, 9 bases remained unmatched. The CDR3 DNA reads TGTGCCAGCAGCCAAGACCCCACCGGGACAGGGGGGACCTACGAGCAGTACTTC. Its translation: CASSQDPTGTGGTYEQYF.

This chain links TRBV7-9 with TRBJ1-1; D possibly corresponds to TRBD1 (5 bases). The germline gives CDR1 SEHNR, CDR2 FQNEAQ (reference sequence). Trimming pared 4 bases from V and 1 base from J, leaving 7 bases between. This CDR3 spans 13 amino acids. The CDR3 here is CASSSQGNTEAFF. CDR3 DNA: TGTGCCAGCAGCTCTCAGGGGAACACTGAAGCTTTCTTT. Supplemented by reference TRBV7-9 and TRBJ1-1, the full variable domain reads DTGVSQNPRHKITKRGQNVTFRCDPISEHNRLYWYRQTLGQGPEFLTYFQNEAQLEKSRLLSDRFSAERPKGSFSTLEIQRTEQGDSAMYLCASSSQGNTEAFFGQGTRLTVV.

J is TRBJ2-2 and V is TRBV9; D is possibly TRBD1 (5 bases). The CDR3 length is 15 residues. Germline CDR1 SGDLS, CDR2 YYNGEE. The V and J ends lost 4 bases and 6 bases respectively, with 16 bases between them. The DNA of the CDR3 is TGTGCCAGCAGCCGGACAACTGGGGTACCCGGGGAGCTGTTTTTT. Residues: CASSRTTGVPGELFF.

The chain is built from TRBV10-2 and TRBJ2-3, with D uncertain. There are 11 residues in the CDR3. Germline V gene sequence: CDR1 WSHSY, CDR2 SAAADI. Trimming removed 8 bases from V and 4 bases from J, with 7 bases in between. The CDR3 loop reads CASLLSDTQYF. CDR3 coding DNA: TGCGCCAGCCTCCTTTCAGATACGCAGTATTTT.

The V gene is TRBV5-6, the J gene TRBJ2-3; possibly TRBD2 for D (5 bases). In germline, CDR1 is SGHDT, CDR2 YYEEEE. CDR3 size: 16 residues. Between the trimmed V and J ends, which lost 4 bases and 0 bases, there was a span of 15 bases. CDR3 in amino acids: CASSLGIRGSTDTQYF. DNA for the CDR3: TGTGCCAGCAGCCTCGGTATCCGGGGTAGCACAGATACGCAGTATTTT.

The chain uses TRBV15 and TRBJ1-5; D may be TRBD1 (5 bases). V was pared by 3 bases and J by 9 bases, with 21 bases between. The CDR3 is 16 residues long. Germline assignment: CDR1 LNHNV and CDR2 YYDKDF (reference sequence). In DNA, the CDR3 is TGTGCCACCAGCAGGAACCGGGAGCTCTCCCAGGGGCCCCAGCATTTT. Translated, it gives CATSRNRELSQGPQHF.

V and J are TRBV5-1 and TRBJ2-1, with 9 bases fitting TRBD2. This CDR3 has 15 amino acids. Per the germline V gene, CDR1 is SGHRS and CDR2 is YFSETQ. After removal of 4 bases from V and 5 bases from J, the junction contained 7 bases not matched to a gene. The CDR3 DNA follows: TGCGCCAGCAGCCCCACAGCGGGAGGAAACAATGAGCAGTTCTTC. Encoded protein: CASSPTAGGNNEQFF.

This clone was seen a few times. The V gene is TRBV6-4, the J gene TRBJ2-6, with 10 bases that match TRBD1. The CDR3 loop spans 16 amino acids. V trimming: 4 bases; J trimming: 0 bases; junction bases outside the gene matches: 0. Germline V lookup: CDR1 MRHNA, CDR2 SNTAGT. This CDR3 reads CASSGTGGSGANVLTF. The CDR3, as DNA: TGTGCCAGCAGTGGGACAGGGGGCTCTGGGGCCAACGTCCTGACTTTC.

The rearrangement uses TRBV14 and TRBJ1-1; a possible D gene is TRBD1 (5 bases). V was shortened by 4 bases and J by 10 bases, with 13 bases between the two germline ends. The germline gives CDR1 SGHDN, CDR2 FVKESK. The CDR3 length is 12 residues. In DNA, the CDR3 is TGTGCCAGCAGCCCGGGGCGGGGTAGAGCTTTCTTT. This sequence encodes CASSPGRGRAFF.

The chain has TRBV29-1 and TRBJ1-1; the D is unclear. Per the germline V gene, CDR1 is SQVTM and CDR2 is ANQGSEA. The CDR3 sequence is 13 residues long. Between the trimmed V and J ends, which lost 6 bases and 3 bases, there was a span of 14 bases. DNA for the CDR3: TGCAGCGTGGATGGGCGGGGTCACACTGAAGCTTTCTTT. This gives the protein CSVDGRGHTEAFF.

The CDR3 DNA sequence: TGTGCCAACGGGGTCACCAACTATGGCTACACCTTC. As protein: CANGVTNYGYTF. The chain links TRBV7-9 to TRBJ1-2; no definite D call. Per germline, CDR1 SEHNR and CDR2 FQNEAQ (reference sequence). The length of the CDR3 is 12 residues. Trimming cost V 10 bases and J 2 bases, with 11 bases left between them.

The V gene is TRBV6-5, the J gene TRBJ2-2; D might be TRBD1 (5 bases). From germline, CDR1 is MNHEY and CDR2 SVGAGI. V dropped 2 bases and J dropped 5 bases, with 12 bases sitting between them. The CDR3 has 15 amino acids. CDR3 in amino acids: CASSYRQGFTGELFF. The CDR3 DNA follows: TGTGCCAGCAGTTACCGCCAGGGTTTTACCGGGGAGCTGTTTTTT.

V and J are TRBV2 and TRBJ2-1; 7 bases match TRBD1. The V gene end was trimmed by 6 bases and the J gene end by 6 bases; junction bases not matched to a gene: 14. Germline CDR1 SNHLY, CDR2 FYNNEI. CDR3 length equals 16 residues. This CDR3 is CASSARPGQSLNEQFF. Written as DNA, the CDR3 is TGTGCCAGCAGCGCCCGTCCGGGACAGAGCCTCAATGAGCAGTTCTTC.

This clone was recorded only once. V gene TRBV27 combines with J gene TRBJ2-7; no clear D. CDR3 size: 17 residues. The germline CDR1 and CDR2 sequences are MNHEY and SMNVEV (reference sequence). V was shortened by 2 bases and J by 2 bases, with 19 bases between the two germline ends. The CDR3 bases are TGTGCCAGCAGTTTAATTTTCCACGGTGTACTCGCCTACGAGCAGTACTTC. Translation: CASSLIFHGVLAYEQYF.